The sequence of this T cell receptor (beta chain) was determined in a study of cytotoxic CD8 clonotypes in ibrutinib-treated CLL. Study at large: Investigators reported approximately 25 partial and 2 complete responses; after median about 74 months, roughly 15 patients remained remitted and about twelve progressed.

With respect to this clone: Its antigen remains unidentified.

The study, taken as a whole, reports: Rising at ibrutinib response, clonality subsequently fell back toward baseline at progression.

Method: immunoSEQ multiplex PCR; TCRdb's copy keeps in-frame clones and lacks some. This table holds roughly 130,000 clones, approximately 90% found once. The CDR3 is 14 amino acids. Germline V lookup: CDR1 SGHAT, CDR2 FQNNGV. V shed 5 bases and J shed 13 bases, with 21 bases lying between them. This chain uses TRBV11-2 with TRBJ2-1; tentative D call: TRBD2 (5 bases). This sample comprised PBMCs, obtained after 12 months of ibrutinib treatment. This TCR came from a human donor with chronic lymphocytic leukemia. The CDR3 region is CASSPIRAPSGQFF. The CDR3 coding sequence is TGTGCCAGCAGCCCGATTCGGGCCCCCAGCGGACAGTTCTTC.